Listed below are T cell receptor beta chains from one sample, sequenced in a study of immune cell composition in non-small cell lung cancer. The data were produced by immunoSEQ multiplex PCR, yet TCRdb's version contains in-frame clones alone and is incomplete. The sample contains 15,000 to 20,000 clones, just over 75% of which appear only once. This same sample was also taken into another study, of CD4 T cells in lung cancer.

The sample comprised non-adjacent lung tissue. These receptors came from a human donor with non-small cell lung cancer. Each CDR3 is given with its conserved first and last residue. D genes are given only for firm matches. Some rows have no size entry. The others give once, few or many, or a class for an expanded clone.

D gene,J gene,V gene,clone size,CDR3 DNA,CDR3 protein
TRBD1,TRBJ1-6,TRBV5-1,.,TGCGCCAGCAGCTTGGGGCAGGGGGCTAATTCACCCCTCCACTTT,CASSLGQGANSPLHF
.,TRBJ2-7,TRBV5-1,once,TGCGCCAGCAGCTTCCTGGACTACTCCTACGAGCAGTACTTC,CASSFLDYSYEQYF
.,TRBJ1-1,TRBV2,few,TGTGCCAGCAGGAGGGACGGAGAAGCTTTCTTT,CASRRDGEAFF
TRBD1,TRBJ1-4,TRBV5-1,once,TGCGCCAGCAGCTTAGGACAGGGGGCTGAGGAAAAACTGTTTTTT,CASSLGQGAEEKLFF
.,TRBJ2-5,TRBV4-2,once,TGTGCCAGCAGCCAAGGGGGGGTAACCCAGTACTTC,CASSQGGVTQYF
.,TRBJ1-5,TRBV19,.,TGTGCCAGTACCCCCACCGGTAGGGCTCATCAGCCCCAGCATTTT,CASTPTGRAHQPQHF
.,TRBJ1-1,TRBV4-1,.,TGCGCCAGCAGCCAAGGTATAGACATGAACACTGAAGCTTTCTTT,CASSQGIDMNTEAFF
.,TRBJ2-7,TRBV20-1,.,TGCAGTGGTCGCCCCTACGAGCAGTACTTC,CSGRPYEQYF
.,TRBJ1-1,TRBV7-6,.,TGTGCCAGCAGCTTAGCAGGGTACACTGAAGCTTTCTTT,CASSLAGYTEAFF
.,TRBJ2-2,TRBV13,.,TGTGCCAGCAGCTTAGACGGCGGGGAGCTGTTTTTT,CASSLDGGELFF
.,TRBJ1-4,TRBV21-1,few,TGTGCCAGCAGCATTCGGAAAAAACTGTTTTTT,CASSIRKKLFF
TRBD1,TRBJ1-2,TRBV5-6,.,TGTGCCAGCAGCTACTGGGACAGGGTCAACTATGGCTACACCTTC,CASSYWDRVNYGYTF
.,TRBJ1-1,TRBV9,.,TGTGCCAGCAGCTTCGCCCAGGGACGCCCAGAACGAACTGAAGCTTTCTTT,CASSFAQGRPERTEAFF
TRBD2,TRBJ2-2,TRBV9,.,TGTGCCAGCAGCGTAGGACTAGCGGGGAGCGGGGAGCTGTTTTTT,CASSVGLAGSGELFF
.,TRBJ1-2,TRBV7-2,.,TGTGCCAGCAGCTTAGATGGAGGAGGGTCCTATGGCTACACCTTC,CASSLDGGGSYGYTF
TRBD1,TRBJ2-1,TRBV5-3,.,TGTGCCAGAAGCGCTGACAGGGGGCGCTCGGGGAATGAGCAGTTCTTC,CARSADRGRSGNEQFF
.,TRBJ1-1,TRBV19,.,TGTGCCAGTAGTATAGACCAGGGAAGAACTGAAGCTTTCTTT,CASSIDQGRTEAFF
.,TRBJ1-1,TRBV9,.,TGTGCCAGCAGCCACTCCTCACGGATGAACACTGAAGCTTTCTTT,CASSHSSRMNTEAFF
.,TRBJ1-6,TRBV6-6,.,TGTGCCAGCAGTTACGAGGGCAGGCAGAGGTCACCCCTCCACTTT,CASSYEGRQRSPLHF
.,TRBJ1-1,TRBV11-2,.,TGTGCCAGCAGCGTCGACACGAACACTGAAGCCTTCTTT,CASSVDTNTEAFF
.,TRBJ2-5,TRBV5-1,.,TGCGCCAGCAGCTCCCGTCGACTAGGCCCTCAAGAGACCCAGTACTTC,CASSSRRLGPQETQYF
TRBD1,TRBJ1-5,TRBV28,.,TGTGCCAGCAGCCCGGGACAGGGGGGGAGCAATCAGCCCCAGCATTTT,CASSPGQGGSNQPQHF
.,TRBJ1-6,TRBV6-5,medium-sized,TGTGCCAGCAGTTACGAGGGCAGGCAGAGGTCACCCCTCCACTTT,CASSYEGRQRSPLHF
.,TRBJ2-2,TRBV2,.,TGTGCCAGCAGTGATACAGGGACCGGGGAGCTGTTTTTT,CASSDTGTGELFF
.,TRBJ1-2,TRBV5-4,.,TGTGCCAGCAGCCTAACAGGGATGGAACGATTTGGCTACACCTTC,CASSLTGMERFGYTF
.,TRBJ1-1,TRBV10-3,once,TGTGCCAGCACCCCGGACATGAGCACTGAAGCTTTCTTT,CASTPDMSTEAFF
.,TRBJ1-1,TRBV6-6,.,TGTGCCAGCAGTTTCTTGAACACTGAGGCTTTCTTT,CASSFLNTEAFF
.,TRBJ2-7,TRBV7-2,.,TGTGCCAGCAGCTTAGTTGACTGGTACGAGCAGTACTTC,CASSLVDWYEQYF
.,TRBJ2-7,TRBV7-3,.,TGTGCCAGCAGCACCACAGGGAATATCTACGAGCAGTACTTC,CASSTTGNIYEQYF
TRBD2,TRBJ2-3,TRBV11-1,.,TGTGCCAGCAGCCTGGAAGCTAGCGGGGGAACAGATACGCAGTATTTT,CASSLEASGGTDTQYF
.,TRBJ1-5,TRBV6-1,.,TGTGCCAGCACTGGAAGGAGCAATCAGCCCCAGCATTTT,CASTGRSNQPQHF
TRBD1,TRBJ2-7,TRBV7-8,.,TGTGCCAGCAGCTTAGGATGGACAGGCGAGCAGTACTTC,CASSLGWTGEQYF
.,TRBJ1-2,TRBV6-6,.,TGTGCCAGCAGTTACTCGGGGGCGGGCTACACCTTC,CASSYSGAGYTF
.,TRBJ2-2,TRBV5-1,.,TGCGCCAGCAGTGTGTCGGTCGGGGAGCTGTTTTTT,CASSVSVGELFF
.,TRBJ2-7,TRBV2,.,TGTGCCAGTATGAGGACGGGGAACTACGAGCAGTACTTC,CASMRTGNYEQYF
TRBD2,TRBJ2-1,TRBV18,few,TGTGCCAGCTCATCGCTTAGCGGGGGGGCCTACAATGAGCAGTTCTTC,CASSSLSGGAYNEQFF
TRBD1,TRBJ1-2,TRBV7-2,.,TGTGCCAGCAGCTTAGCAGGACAGGGAGTAGACTATGGCTACACCTTC,CASSLAGQGVDYGYTF
TRBD1,TRBJ2-7,TRBV19,.,TGTGCCAGTAGCTCCTCGGGACAGGGGGCCTACGAGCAGTACTTC,CASSSSGQGAYEQYF
.,TRBJ2-7,TRBV19,few,TGTGCCAGTAGTATGTGGCAGAACTACGAGCAGTACTTC,CASSMWQNYEQYF
.,TRBJ2-5,TRBV7-2,.,TGTGCCAGCAGCTTAGCCCGGGATTTAGAGACCCAGTACTTC,CASSLARDLETQYF